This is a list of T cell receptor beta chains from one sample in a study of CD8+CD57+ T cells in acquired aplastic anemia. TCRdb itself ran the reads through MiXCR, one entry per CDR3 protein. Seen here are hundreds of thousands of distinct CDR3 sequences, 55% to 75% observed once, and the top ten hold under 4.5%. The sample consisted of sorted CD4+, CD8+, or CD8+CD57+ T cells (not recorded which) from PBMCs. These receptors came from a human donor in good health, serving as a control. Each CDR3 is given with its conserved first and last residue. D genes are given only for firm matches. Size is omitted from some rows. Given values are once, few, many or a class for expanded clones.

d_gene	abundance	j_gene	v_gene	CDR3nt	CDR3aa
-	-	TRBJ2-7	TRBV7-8	TGTGCCACCAGTCCCCAACAGGACGATGGCTACTCCTTC	CATSPQQDDGYSF
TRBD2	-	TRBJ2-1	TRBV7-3	TGTGCCAGCAGCCTAGTAGCCGGGGGGAAATACAATGAGCAGTTCTTC	CASSLVAGGKYNEQFF
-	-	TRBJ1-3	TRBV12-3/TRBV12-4	TGTGCCAGTAGTGGGAGTGTTGGATACACCATATCTTTT	CASSGSVGYTISF
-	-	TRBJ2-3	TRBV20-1	TGCAGTGCTAACTGGCCAGATACGCAGTATTTT	CSANWPDTQYF
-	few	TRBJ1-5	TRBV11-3	TGTGCCAGCAGCCGGGTGGCAGACCAGCCCCAGCATTTT	CASSRVADQPQHF
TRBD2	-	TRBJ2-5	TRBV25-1	TGTGCCAGCAGTGAACCGGGCGGGGGCCAAGAGACCCAGTACTTC	CASSEPGGGQETQYF
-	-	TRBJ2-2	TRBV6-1	TGTGCCATCAGGGCGGTGACAGGAATGGGTACCGGGGAGCTGTTTTTT	CAIRAVTGMGTGELFF
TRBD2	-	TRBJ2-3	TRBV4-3	TGCGCCAGCGTGAGCGGGGGGGCAACAGATACGCAGTATTTT	CASVSGGATDTQYF
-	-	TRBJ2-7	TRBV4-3	TGCGCCAGCAGCCAAGATCGGGGCGGAATTTACGAGCAGTACTTC	CASSQDRGGIYEQYF
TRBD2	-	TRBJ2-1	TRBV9	TGTGCCAGCAGCGTCGCCCCCGTGTCGCCGGGGGGGCGGGATGAGCAGTTCTTC	CASSVAPVSPGGRDEQFF
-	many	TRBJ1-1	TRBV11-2	TGTGCCAGCAGCTTAACAGCCATGAACACTGAAGCTTTCTTT	CASSLTAMNTEAFF
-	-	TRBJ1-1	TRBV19	TGTGCCAGTAGTAAGTACCGGAGTGGGAACACTGAAGGGTTCTTT	CASSKYRSGNTEGFF
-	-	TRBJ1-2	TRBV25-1	TGTGCCAGCAGCGTAGGAGCGGACTATGGCTACACCTTC	CASSVGADYGYTF
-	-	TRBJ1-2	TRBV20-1	TGCAGTGCTAATTTGGTGGAGGAGTATGGCTACACCTTC	CSANLVEEYGYTF
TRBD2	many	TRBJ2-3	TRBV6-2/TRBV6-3	TGTGCCAGCAGTTACCTTCCTAGCGGGGTGGGAGATACGCAGTATTTT	CASSYLPSGVGDTQYF
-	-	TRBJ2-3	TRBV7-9	TGTGCCAGCAGTTACCGGGGCACAGCTACGCAGTACTTT	CASSYRGTATQYF
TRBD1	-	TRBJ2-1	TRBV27	TGTGCCAGCAGTTTATCGACAGGGGGGGCCAATGAGCAGTTCTTC	CASSLSTGGANEQFF
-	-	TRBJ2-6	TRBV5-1	TGCGCCAGCAGCTCAGAGACCGGGATCGCCAACGTCCTGACTTTC	CASSSETGIANVLTF
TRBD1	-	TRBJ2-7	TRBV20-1	TGCAGTGCTAGTCAAGACAGGGGAAACGAGCAGTACTTC	CSASQDRGNEQYF
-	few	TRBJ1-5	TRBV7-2	TGTGCCAGCAGCTTAGAACAGCATTTT	CASSLEQHF
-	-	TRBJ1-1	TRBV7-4	TGTGCCAGCAGCTTAGGACTTAGCGAGGCTGCAATTAGCTTT	CASSLGLSEAAISF
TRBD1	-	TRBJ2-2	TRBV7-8	TGTGCCAGCAGCTTCGGGACAGCGGAGAAGCTGTTTTTT	CASSFGTAEKLFF
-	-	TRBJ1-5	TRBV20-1	TGCAGTGCTAGAGTGTCAAATCAGCCCCAGCATTTT	CSARVSNQPQHF
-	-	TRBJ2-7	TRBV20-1	TGCAGTGCTAGTTTAGAGGAGCAGTACTTC	CSASLEEQYF
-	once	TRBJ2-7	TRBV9	TGTGCCAGCAGCGTAGACAGGGCCTATGGCTACACCTACTTC	CASSVDRAYGYTYF
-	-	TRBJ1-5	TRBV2	TGTGCCAGCAGTGACAGGGGTTTGTCTAGCAATCAGCCCCAGCACTTT	CASSDRGLSSNQPQHF
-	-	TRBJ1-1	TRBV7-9	TGTGCCAGCAGCTGGTGGGAGGGTAAGGACACTGAAGCTTTCTTT	CASSWWEGKDTEAFF
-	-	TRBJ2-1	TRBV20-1	TGCAGTGTTAGACGGGGGAGCTCCTACAATGAGCAGTTCTTC	CSVRRGSSYNEQFF
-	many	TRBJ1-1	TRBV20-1	TGCAGTGCTAGAGCCGTGGACTCCTCGCACACTGAAGCTTTCTTT	CSARAVDSSHTEAFF
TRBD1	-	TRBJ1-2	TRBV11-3	TGTGCCAGCAGCCAGGGACAGGGGCAAAGCGGCTACACCTTC	CASSQGQGQSGYTF
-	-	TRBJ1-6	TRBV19	TGTGCCAGTAGTATTCTTGGCAGGGCGCGAAATTCACCCCTCCACTTT	CASSILGRARNSPLHF
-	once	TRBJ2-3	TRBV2	TGTGCCAGCAGCGTGGTGGGAGGTGAAACGCAGTTTTTT	CASSVVGGETQFF
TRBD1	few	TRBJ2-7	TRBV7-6	TGTGCCAGCAGGGCGGACAGGGGTCGCGAGCAGTACTTC	CASRADRGREQYF
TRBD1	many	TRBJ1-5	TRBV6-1	TGTGCCAGCAGTGTCGGAGGGGACAGGCAGCCCCAGCATTTT	CASSVGGDRQPQHF
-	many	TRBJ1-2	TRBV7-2	TGTGCCAGCAGCTTAGATGCCAGGGCCTTAGGCTACACCTTC	CASSLDARALGYTF
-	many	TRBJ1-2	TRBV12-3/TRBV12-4	TGTGCCAGCAGTTCCAGCGGCAGGGAGAACTATGGCTACACCTTC	CASSSSGRENYGYTF
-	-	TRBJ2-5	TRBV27	TGTGCCAGCAGAAGGGATAGGGGATGGGAGACCCAGTACTTC	CASRRDRGWETQYF
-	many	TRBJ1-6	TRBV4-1	TGCGCCAGCAGCCAACTAGAAGGTGGAAATTCACCCCTCCACTTT	CASSQLEGGNSPLHF
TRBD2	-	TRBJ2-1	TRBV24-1	TGTGCCACCGGGACGGGGGGTAGGTCCAATGAGCAGTTCTTC	CATGTGGRSNEQFF
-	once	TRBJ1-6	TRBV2	TGTGCCAGCAGCCGGCTAGCGGGGGGGCAAAATTCACCCCTCCACTTT	CASSRLAGGQNSPLHF
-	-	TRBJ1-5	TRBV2	TGTGCCAGCAGTGGGGCGGCGACTCAGCCCCAGCATTTT	CASSGAATQPQHF
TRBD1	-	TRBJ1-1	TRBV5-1	TGTGCCAGCAGCTTCTCAACAGGGGTGATCACTGAAGCTTTCTTT	CASSFSTGVITEAFF
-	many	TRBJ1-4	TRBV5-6	TGTGCCAGCAGCGGCGGGACTGCCGCAACTAATGAAAAACTGTTTTTT	CASSGGTAATNEKLFF
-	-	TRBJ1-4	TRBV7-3	TGCGCCAGCAGCTTAGCTCGTAAGGGGGATGGTGAGAAACTGTTTTTT	CASSLARKGDGEKLFF
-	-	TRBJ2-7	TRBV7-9	TGTGCCAGCAGCCCTCCTGGGCAGCCCTACGAGCAGTACTTC	CASSPPGQPYEQYF
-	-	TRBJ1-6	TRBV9	TGTGCCACCAGCAGAGATCGTGAAACTTCCCCCCTCCACTTT	CATSRDRETSPLHF
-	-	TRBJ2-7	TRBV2	TGTGCCAGCAGAAACCCCCTCCCCGACGAGCAGTACTTC	CASRNPLPDEQYF
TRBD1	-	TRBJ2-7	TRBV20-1	TGCAGTGCTAGCCCGGACAGGTTCGGGAACTACGAGCAGTACTTC	CSASPDRFGNYEQYF
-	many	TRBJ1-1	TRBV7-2	TGTGCCAGCAGCTTGGTTGTACAGGGCAACACTGAAGCTTTCTTT	CASSLVVQGNTEAFF
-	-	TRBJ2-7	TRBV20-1	TGCAGTGCTAGAACTATCGGGACACACGAGCAGTACTTC	CSARTIGTHEQYF
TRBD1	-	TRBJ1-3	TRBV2	TGTGCCAGCAGGGACAGGGGCTCGCTCGGGACCAACTCTGGAAACACCATATATTTT	CASRDRGSLGTNSGNTIYF
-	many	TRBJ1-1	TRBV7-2	TGTGCCAGCAGCTGGCCCCGGGCCCCCAACACTGAAGCTTTCTTT	CASSWPRAPNTEAFF
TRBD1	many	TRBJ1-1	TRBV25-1	TGTGCCAGCAGTGCAAACCCAGGGGGAGCTTTCTTT	CASSANPGGAFF